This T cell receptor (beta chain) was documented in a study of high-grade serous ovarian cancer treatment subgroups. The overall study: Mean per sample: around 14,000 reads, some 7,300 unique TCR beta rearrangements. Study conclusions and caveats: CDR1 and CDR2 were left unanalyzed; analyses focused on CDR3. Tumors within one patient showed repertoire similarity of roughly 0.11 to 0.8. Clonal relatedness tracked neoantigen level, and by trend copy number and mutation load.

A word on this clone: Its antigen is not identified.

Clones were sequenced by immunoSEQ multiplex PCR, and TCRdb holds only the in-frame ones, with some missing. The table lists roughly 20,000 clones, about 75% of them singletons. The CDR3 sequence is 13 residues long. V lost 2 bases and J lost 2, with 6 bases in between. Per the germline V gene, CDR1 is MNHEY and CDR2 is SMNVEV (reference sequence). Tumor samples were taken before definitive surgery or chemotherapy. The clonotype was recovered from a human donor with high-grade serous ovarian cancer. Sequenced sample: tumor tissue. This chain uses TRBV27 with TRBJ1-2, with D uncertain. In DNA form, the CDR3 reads TGTGCCAGCAGTTTACATGAGAACTATGGCTACACCTTC. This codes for CASSLHENYGYTF.